A single sample is the source of the 9 T cell receptor beta chains below, sequenced in a study of OX40 agonist ivuxolimab in advanced cancers. This table comes from immunoSEQ multiplex PCR, and its TCRdb copy is limited to in-frame clones, with some not included. The sample has just over 90,000 clones, more than 85% seen once. The source was CD4+ or CD8+ T cells sorted from blood, collected in a trial of the OX40 agonist ivuxolimab. These receptors came from an adult with an advanced solid tumor such as melanoma, head and neck, liver or kidney cancer.

J is TRBJ2-1 and V is TRBV10-1; 7 nucleotides line up with TRBD2. Losses at the gene ends were 6 bases for V and 9 bases for J; bases not matched to a gene: 20. CDR1 is WNHNN and CDR2 is SYGVQD in the germline V gene (reference sequence). The CDR3 length is 17 residues. Here the CDR3 reads CASSHARTGRERGEQFF. CDR3 bases: TGCGCCAGCAGCCACGCACGAACGGGGCGGGAGCGGGGTGAGCAGTTCTTC.

This chain links TRBV10-3 with TRBJ2-3; unclear D gene. CDR3 length: 11 residues. Deletions cut 4 bases from V and 6 bases from J, with 5 bases between. CDR1 and CDR2 from the germline V gene are ENHRY and SYGVKD. The CDR3 region has the DNA TGTGCCATCAGTGTGGGGGATACGCAGTATTTT. It specifies CAISVGDTQYF.

This chain connects TRBV27 to TRBJ2-2; the match to TRBD2 covers 10 bases. The germline V gene encodes CDR1 MNHEY and CDR2 SMNVEV (reference sequence). CDR3 size: 16 residues. V was pared by 3 bases and J by 5 bases, with 6 bases of the junction left unmatched. The CDR3 sequence: CASSFEPGLATGELFF. Here the CDR3 DNA reads TGTGCCAGCAGTTTTGAACCGGGACTAGCGACCGGGGAGCTGTTTTTT.

The V gene is TRBV21-1, the J gene TRBJ2-4; whether TRBD1, the table's D call, matches the DNA was not checked. TRBV21-1 is marked as a pseudogene. CDR3 length: 17 amino acids. The CDR3: CASTLLRDRGSLGIQYF. CDR3 sequence (DNA): TGTGCCAGCACCTTACTCCGGGACAGGGGATCTCTGGGCATTCAGTACTTC.

V is TRBV5-6 and J is TRBJ2-1, with 9 bases fitting TRBD1. The trim removed 0 bases at V and 9 bases at J, leaving 7 bases unmatched. CDR1 SGHDT and CDR2 YYEEEE come from the germline V gene. The CDR3 has 15 amino acids. DNA for the CDR3: TGTGCCAGCAGCTTGGCCGGGACAGGGCCTGGTGAGCAGTTCTTC. Translating it yields CASSLAGTGPGEQFF.

As for this clone: One junction end disagrees with the germline gene, perhaps due to a read error. The rearrangement uses TRBV27 and TRBJ2-7, with TRBD1 matching 7 bases. The CDR3 is 9 amino acids. Germline loops: CDR1 MNHEY, CDR2 SMNVEV (reference sequence). CDR3 DNA sequence: TGTGCCAGCAGTTTACACAGGGGCTTC. Translation: CASSLHRGF.

V is TRBV6-6 and J is TRBJ1-4; no firm D call. This CDR3 has 13 residues. Looked up from germline, CDR1 is MNHNY and CDR2 is SVGAGI (reference sequence). V lost 6 bases to trimming and J lost 0 bases, with 5 bases between them. The CDR3 DNA reads TGTGCCAGCAGGCGGGCAACTAATGAAAAACTGTTTTTT. It encodes CASRRATNEKLFF.

The chain recombines TRBV27 with TRBJ2-1, with 7 positions matching TRBD1. CDR1 is MNHEY and CDR2 is SMNVEV in the germline V gene (reference sequence). With 3 bases clipped from V and 4 bases from J, the junction kept 3 bases outside the gene matches. The CDR3 totals 14 residues. This CDR3 is CASSFGTEYNEQFF. The CDR3 region has the DNA TGTGCCAGCAGTTTCGGGACAGAGTACAATGAGCAGTTCTTC.

The gene calls are TRBV2 and TRBJ1-1; no firm D call. The CDR3 length is 12 residues. Germline CDR1 is SNHLY and CDR2 is FYNNEI. Trimming pared 2 bases from V and 0 bases from J, leaving 1 base between. The CDR3, as DNA: TGTGCCAGCAGTGAACTGAACACTGAAGCTTTCTTT. Its translation: CASSELNTEAFF. Drawing the rest from reference TRBV2 and TRBJ1-1, the complete variable domain is EPEVTQTPSHQVTQMGQEVILRCVPISNHLYFYWYRQILGQKVEFLVSFYNNEISEKSEIFDDQFSVERPDGSNFTLKIRSTKLEDSAMYFCASSELNTEAFFGQGTRLTVV.